The 13 T cell receptor beta chains given below trace back to one sample, sequenced in a study of shared clonotypes between healthy human individuals. Profiling relied on immunoSEQ multiplex PCR, and the TCRdb table lists in-frame clones only, not all of them. The sample records some 500,000 clones, almost 97% being singletons. The sequencing sample was made of naive CD4+ T cells sorted from blood. Subset indicated: CD45RA+ positively selected. These receptors were collected from a woman younger than 45 in good health.

The chain carries TRBV13 and TRBJ2-7; 7 bases align to TRBD2. This CDR3 comprises 20 residues. The trim removed 7 bases at V and 4 bases at J, leaving 28 bases unmatched. Per germline, CDR1 PRHDT and CDR2 FYEKMQ (reference sequence). The CDR3 sequence: CASTRALRVLTSSSRYEQYF. The CDR3 coding sequence is TGTGCCAGCACTCGAGCTCTCAGGGTGTTGACTAGCTCTAGTCGTTACGAGCAGTACTTC.

This clone was seen once. The chain employs TRBV28 and TRBJ2-5; possibly TRBD1 for D (5 bases). The J call is in doubt because the DNA end fits TRBJ2-7 better. CDR1 is MDHEN, CDR2 SYDVKM, per germline. CDR3 length: 15 residues. The CDR3 region has the DNA TGTGCCAGCAGTAGCCATCCAACAGGCTCCTACGAGCAGTACTTC. Protein: CASSSHPTGSYEQYF.

This clone occurred once. This rearrangement joins TRBV7-9 to TRBJ2-7, with TRBD2 matching over 11 bases. Looked up from germline, CDR1 is SEHNR and CDR2 is FQNEAQ (reference sequence). This CDR3 has 13 residues. V shed 7 bases, J shed 5 bases, and the junction held 4 bases outside the gene matches. CDR3: CASTTSGSHEQYF. The DNA of the CDR3 is TGTGCCAGCACTACTAGCGGGAGTCACGAGCAGTACTTC.

V gene TRBV6-4 combines with J gene TRBJ2-5; no firm D call. With the DNA end fitting TRBJ2-7 better, the J assignment may be wrong. CDR1 and CDR2 from the germline V gene are MRHNA and SNTAGT. This CDR3 is built from 14 residues. DNA of the CDR3: TGTGCCAGCAGTGAAAGGGAAGGCCCGTACGAGCAGTACTTC. Its translation is CASSEREGPYEQYF.

V usage is TRBV11-2 and J usage is TRBJ2-7; 9 positions agree with TRBD2. The germline V gene has CDR1 SGHAT and CDR2 FQNNGV. This CDR3 contains 17 residues. V dropped 5 bases and J dropped 2; count of bases not matched to a gene: 13. The CDR3, as DNA: TGTGCCAGCAGCCTCGTACAGACTAGCGGAGCAGCCTACGAGCAGTACTTC. It translates to CASSLVQTSGAAYEQYF.

J is TRBJ2-7 and V is TRBV18; no reliable D call. The CDR3 is 13 residues long. V was clipped by 0 bases and J by 0 bases, with 3 bases between them. Looked up from germline, CDR1 is KGHSH and CDR2 is LQKENI. The CDR3 loop reads CASSPPLSYEQYF. CDR3 coding DNA: TGTGCCAGCTCACCACCCCTCTCCTACGAGCAGTACTTC.

The chain couples TRBV7-2 to TRBJ1-2, with D perhaps matching TRBD1 (6 bases). The V end was cut by 1 base, the J end by 8 bases, with 17 bases between. Germline assignment: CDR1 SGHTA and CDR2 FQGNSA. The CDR3 length is 15 residues. CDR3 amino acids: CASSLGQAKTWGYTF. The CDR3 DNA is TGTGCCAGCAGCTTAGGACAGGCTAAAACGTGGGGCTACACCTTC.

This chain connects TRBV5-1 to TRBJ1-6, with 11 bases that match TRBD1. The CDR3 has 15 residues. Looked up from germline, CDR1 is SGHRS and CDR2 is YFSETQ. The ends lost 4 bases at V and 9 bases at J; junction bases unmatched: 6. CDR3 in amino acids: CASSGGQGEVSPLHF. The CDR3 nucleotides read TGCGCCAGCAGCGGGGGACAGGGGGAAGTTTCACCCCTCCACTTT.

The chain is built from TRBV28 and TRBJ2-5, with D perhaps matching TRBD1 (6 bases). The tail of the sequence fits TRBJ2-7 better, so the J call may be wrong. Germline assignment: CDR1 MDHEN and CDR2 SYDVKM. This CDR3 region has 12 residues. The CDR3 DNA reads as TGTGCCAGCCAGGGGACCTTCTACGAGCAGTACTTC. It is translated as CASQGTFYEQYF.

This clone was observed once. V is TRBV27 and J is TRBJ1-2, with 7 bases matching TRBD1. This CDR3 comprises 16 residues. The V gene end was trimmed by 4 bases and the J gene end by 4 bases; junction bases not matched to a gene: 12. Germline values: CDR1 MNHEY, CDR2 SMNVEV (reference sequence). In nucleotides, the CDR3 is TGTGCCAGCAGTTGGGCACAGGGGCCCAGTTTCTATGGCTACACCTTC. It translates to CASSWAQGPSFYGYTF.

This sequence joins TRBV19 and TRBJ1-5; no clear D. Per the germline V gene, CDR1 is LNHDA and CDR2 is SQIVND (reference sequence). The CDR3 loop spans 15 amino acids. Trimming took off 6 bases at V and 4 bases at J, with 16 bases between the two ends. This CDR3 reads CASREEGARNQPQHF. The DNA of the CDR3 is TGTGCCAGTAGGGAGGAGGGAGCGAGGAATCAGCCCCAGCATTTT.

The rearrangement uses TRBV30 and TRBJ2-2; 7 nucleotides agree with TRBD2. CDR3 length: 14 residues. Germline assignment: CDR1 GTSNPN and CDR2 SVGIG (reference sequence). The J segment lost 4 bases and the V segment lost 0 bases, leaving 2 bases of the junction unmatched. CDR3 protein: CAWSVGGGTGELFF. CDR3 nucleotides: TGTGCCTGGAGTGTAGGCGGGGGCACCGGGGAGCTGTTTTTT.

This chain links TRBV5-5 with TRBJ2-7; 9 nucleotides match TRBD1. The CDR3 is made up of 16 amino acids. CDR1 and CDR2 from the germline V gene are SGHKS and YYEKEE (reference sequence). V dropped 2 bases and J dropped 4; count of bases not matched to a gene: 10. This chain's CDR3 is CASSFGQGSSRYEQYF. CDR3 DNA: TGTGCCAGCAGCTTCGGACAGGGGAGCTCTCGGTACGAGCAGTACTTC.